The next 24 T cell receptor beta chains were all read from a single sample in a study of CD8 T cells in ankylosing spondylitis. Study-wide findings and caveats: Characteristic, it appeared, of ankylosing spondylitis blood was a TCR beta motif of fewer than 10 highly homologous variants.

TCRdb re-derived calls from the 5' RACE reads in MiXCR, one entry per CDR3 protein. The sample has about 500,000 distinct CDR3 sequences, roughly 13% seen once. No cognate antigen is known for these TCRs. The material sequenced was blood, either unsorted or a sorted T cell fraction (not recorded which). These receptors all stem from a male donor with ankylosing spondylitis.

This clonotype showed up just a few times. The J gene is TRBJ1-2, the V gene TRBV12-3 or TRBV12-4; D remains ambiguous. V was pared by 6 bases and J by 6 bases, with 23 bases between. The CDR3 is 16 residues long. In nucleotides, the CDR3 is TGTGCCAGCAGCCGTCTCCAGGCTCCCCAAAAGGATGGCTACACCTTC. Its translation: CASSRLQAPQKDGYTF.

The chain joins TRBV7-9 to TRBJ2-3; no clear D. Trimming cost V 6 bases and J 1 base, with 14 bases left between them. The CDR3 has 15 amino acids. Looked up from germline, CDR1 is SEHNR and CDR2 is FQNEAQ (reference sequence). CDR3 nucleotides: TGTGCCAGCAGGTTTTCCAGCCTCGGCACAGATACGCAGTATTTT. The encoded protein is CASRFSSLGTDTQYF.

A few counts support this clonotype. The chain uses TRBV4-1 and TRBJ1-2; 10 nucleotides agree with TRBD1. The V gene's germline CDR1 is MGHRA and CDR2 YSYEKL. CDR3 length: 15 amino acids. Germline trimming cut 3 bases from V and 1 base from J; bases unmatched to any gene: 2. DNA for the CDR3: TGCGCCAGCAGCCAGGGACAGGGGCGTAACTATGGCTACACCTTC. It is translated as CASSQGQGRNYGYTF.

The sample holds a few counts of this clonotype. This rearrangement joins TRBV5-1 to TRBJ2-7; D gene uncertain. Germline CDR1 is SGHRS and CDR2 is YFSETQ. Trimming stripped 0 bases from V and 1 base from J, with 11 bases between. This CDR3 contains 15 residues. The CDR3 region has the DNA TGCGCCAGCAGCTTGGAGACCGGTCTTTCCTACGAGCAGTACTTC. Residues: CASSLETGLSYEQYF.

This clonotype was seen ten or more times. The chain couples TRBV21-1 to TRBJ1-2; the table's D call TRBD1 went unverified against the DNA. TRBV21-1 is a recognized pseudogene. This CDR3 is built from 17 residues. CDR3 sequence reads: CASSKVGGTLSAVCYTF. As DNA, the CDR3 is TGTGCCAGCAGCAAAGTCGGGGGAACCTTGAGCGCGGTGTGTTACACCTTC.

V is TRBV6-2 or TRBV6-3 and J is TRBJ2-3; 8 positions match TRBD1. V shed 5 bases, J shed 3 bases, and the junction held 7 bases outside the gene matches. The CDR3 has 15 amino acids. Germline CDR1 is MNHEY and CDR2 is SVGEGT. The CDR3 is CASSDVGQATDTQYF. The DNA for the CDR3 is TGTGCCAGCAGTGACGTGGGACAGGCTACAGATACGCAGTATTTT.

This clonotype has only a few counts. The rearrangement joins TRBV9 to TRBJ1-6; 10 bases map to TRBD1. The CDR3 sequence is 16 residues long. V trimming: 2 bases; J trimming: 7 bases; junction bases outside the gene matches: 6. Germline V lookup: CDR1 SGDLS, CDR2 YYNGEE. CDR3 nucleotide sequence: TGTGCCAGCAGCGTTACGGGACAGGGGCGAAATTCACCCCTCCACTTT. Residues: CASSVTGQGRNSPLHF. The variable domain in full, completed from reference TRBV9 and TRBJ1-6, reads DSGVTQTPKHLITATGQRVTLRCSPRSGDLSVYWYQQSLDQGLQFLIQYYNGEERAKGNILERFSAQQFPDLHSELNLSSLELGDSALYFCASSVTGQGRNSPLHFGNGTRLTVT.

This clonotype came up a few times. The genes are TRBV4-1 and TRBJ2-1, with TRBD1 as a possible D gene (6 bases). From germline, CDR1 is MGHRA and CDR2 YSYEKL. The CDR3 runs 16 residues. V was trimmed by 2 bases and J by 1 base, leaving 12 bases between them. The CDR3 nucleotides are TGCGCCAGCAGCCAAACAGGGAGTGGGTCCTACAATGAGCAGTTCTTC. Protein product: CASSQTGSGSYNEQFF.

The V call is TRBV30, the J call TRBJ1-1; D might be TRBD1 (6 bases). The CDR3 has 13 amino acids. Between the trimmed V and J ends, which lost 0 bases and 5 bases, there was a span of 10 bases. Germline V gene sequence: CDR1 GTSNPN, CDR2 SVGIG (reference sequence). CDR3 sequence: CAWSVVRGTEAFF. In DNA form, the CDR3 reads TGTGCCTGGAGTGTAGTCAGGGGAACTGAAGCTTTCTTT.

The J gene is TRBJ1-6, the V gene TRBV6-5; 8 bases map to TRBD1. This CDR3 spans 15 amino acids. V gave up 4 bases and J gave up 6 bases; unmatched junction bases: 5. In germline, CDR1 is MNHEY, CDR2 SVGAGI. The chain's CDR3 is CASSFRTGSNSPLHF. In nucleotides, the CDR3 is TGTGCCAGCAGTTTCAGGACAGGGAGTAATTCACCCCTCCACTTT.

As regards this clonotype: It is likely a read error, because the conserved phenylalanine at the end of the CDR3 is missing. The genes are TRBV11-2 and TRBJ2-3; no firm D call. CDR1 and CDR2 from the germline V gene are SGHAT and FQNNGV. The V end was cut by 0 bases, the J end by 3 bases, with 10 bases between. The CDR3 is 15 residues long. The CDR3 sequence is CASSLELLLTDTQYY. In DNA form, the CDR3 reads TGTGCCAGCAGCTTAGAATTACTCCTAACAGATACGCAGTATTAT.

This rearrangement joins TRBV29-1 to TRBJ2-2; a weak D match, TRBD1 (5 bases). CDR1 and CDR2 from the germline V gene are SQVTM and ANQGSEA. The CDR3 has 17 amino acids. Between the trimmed V and J ends, which lost 3 bases and 0 bases, there was a span of 17 bases. The CDR3 sequence: CSVDLASRGTNTGELFF. In DNA, the CDR3 is TGCAGCGTTGACCTGGCGTCAAGGGGTACGAACACCGGGGAGCTGTTTTTT.

This sequence joins TRBV11-1 and TRBJ2-3; D call uncertain. The CDR3 spans 15 residues. The ends were cut back, 0 bases at V and 0 bases at J, with 7 bases in the middle. Looked up from germline, CDR1 is SGHAT and CDR2 is FQDESV (reference sequence). CDR3 loop: CASSLAQPSTDTQYF. Written as DNA, the CDR3 is TGTGCCAGCAGCTTAGCGCAGCCTAGCACAGATACGCAGTATTTT.

This clonotype was seen a few times. The chain has TRBV5-1 and TRBJ1-2, with 8 bases that match TRBD1. V lost 6 bases, J lost 8 bases, and 9 bases stayed unmatched. Germline CDR1 and CDR2: SGHRS and YFSETQ. This CDR3 spans 13 amino acids. The CDR3 here is CASTPDRVGGYTF. The CDR3 DNA follows: TGCGCCAGCACCCCGGACAGGGTAGGCGGCTACACCTTC.

Comments on this clonotype: One junction end does not reproduce the germline sequence, and a read error may be involved. The V gene is TRBV20-1, the J gene TRBJ2-2, with D maybe TRBD1 (6 bases). This CDR3 has 17 amino acids. Germline CDR1 and CDR2: DFQATT and SNEGSKA (reference sequence). The CDR3 nucleotides are TGCTGTGCTAGAGATAGATCCCGGACAGTCAACTTTGGGGAGCTGTTTTTT. It translates to CCARDRSRTVNFGELFF.

The chain uses TRBV6-6 and TRBJ1-1; no clear D. V was shortened by 5 bases and J by 6 bases, with 10 bases between the two germline ends. From germline, CDR1 is MNHNY and CDR2 SVGAGI (reference sequence). CDR3 length equals 12 residues. CDR3 amino acids: CASSQFFPEAFF. The CDR3 nucleotides are TGTGCCAGCAGTCAATTTTTTCCTGAAGCTTTCTTT.

This clonotype was counted a few times. The chain's CDR3 is CASSLAGGGSTYNEQFF. Here the CDR3 DNA reads TGCGCCAGCAGCTTGGCCGGGGGAGGCAGCACCTACAATGAGCAGTTCTTC. The rearrangement joins TRBV5-1 to TRBJ2-1; possibly TRBD2 for D (6 bases). The germline V gene has CDR1 SGHRS and CDR2 YFSETQ. V lost 0 bases to trimming and J lost 2 bases, with 15 bases between them. The CDR3 has 17 residues.

The sample holds many counts of this clonotype. The chain joins TRBV10-2 to TRBJ1-5; D remains unclear. Germline V gives CDR1 WSHSY, CDR2 SAAADI. This CDR3 is 14 amino acids long. V gave up 0 bases and J gave up 0 bases, with 3 bases separating them. CDR3 sequence reads: CASSESNSNQPQHF. The CDR3, as DNA: TGCGCCAGCAGTGAGTCTAATAGCAATCAGCCCCAGCATTTT.

In its sample, this clonotype was seen many times. The chain links TRBV28 to TRBJ2-1; 9 positions agree with TRBD2. Germline lookup yields CDR1 MDHEN and CDR2 SYDVKM. There are 15 residues in the CDR3. V was pared by 7 bases and J by 5 bases, with 9 bases of the junction left unmatched. CDR3 amino acids: CASNIVTSGNNEQFF. CDR3 sequence (DNA): TGTGCCAGCAATATTGTGACTAGCGGAAACAATGAGCAGTTCTTC.

In its sample, this clonotype was seen a few times. J is TRBJ2-1 and V is TRBV11-2; 9 nucleotides match TRBD2. Germline V gene sequence: CDR1 SGHAT, CDR2 FQNNGV. CDR3 length: 15 amino acids. The V gene end was trimmed by 8 bases and the J gene end by 0 bases; junction bases not matched to a gene: 5. For the CDR3, the DNA is TGTGCCAGCGGGGGTAGCGGGAGCTCCTACAATGAGCAGTTCTTC. Its translation is CASGGSGSSYNEQFF. Combining the CDR3 with reference TRBV11-2 and TRBJ2-1 gives the whole variable domain EAGVAQSPRYKIIEKRQSVAFWCNPISGHATLYWYQQILGQGPKLLIQFQNNGVVDDSQLPKDRFSAERLKGVDSTLKIQPAKLEDSAVYLCASGGSGSSYNEQFFGPGTRLTVL.

The rearrangement uses TRBV7-2 and TRBJ1-1, with D uncertain. The CDR3 has 13 amino acids. Trimming left V 3 bases short and J 4 bases short, with 9 bases between. Germline assignment: CDR1 SGHTA and CDR2 FQGNSA. CDR3 DNA sequence: TGTGCCAGCAGCTTTTTTTGGGGCACTGAAGCTTTCTTT. Translating it yields CASSFFWGTEAFF.

This clonotype was seen ten or more times. This chain uses TRBV20-1 with TRBJ2-7; D is tentatively TRBD1 or TRBD2 (5 bases each). The CDR3 runs to 13 residues. Per the germline V gene, CDR1 is DFQATT and CDR2 is SNEGSKA (reference sequence). Between the trimmed V and J ends, which lost 2 bases and 2 bases, there was a span of 10 bases. CDR3 nucleotide sequence: TGCAGTGCTAGAAGGGACGGCGCCTACGAGCAGTACTTC. This encodes CSARRDGAYEQYF.

This clonotype was seen many times. J is TRBJ2-5 and V is TRBV5-6; D call uncertain. V gave up 3 bases and J gave up 4 bases, with 13 bases separating them. The germline CDR1 and CDR2 sequences are SGHDT and YYEEEE. The CDR3 runs 14 residues. The CDR3 region has the DNA TGTGCCAGCAGCTCGAAGACGAGTGGAGAGACCCAGTACTTC. Encoded protein: CASSSKTSGETQYF.

The V and J genes are TRBV27 and TRBJ2-3, with D hard to call. Trimming cost V 5 bases and J 4 bases, with 13 bases left between them. The CDR3 runs to 14 residues. From germline, CDR1 is MNHEY and CDR2 SMNVEV (reference sequence). This CDR3 is CASSASPSADTQYF. In DNA form, the CDR3 reads TGTGCCAGCAGTGCCTCCCCTAGTGCAGATACGCAGTATTTT.